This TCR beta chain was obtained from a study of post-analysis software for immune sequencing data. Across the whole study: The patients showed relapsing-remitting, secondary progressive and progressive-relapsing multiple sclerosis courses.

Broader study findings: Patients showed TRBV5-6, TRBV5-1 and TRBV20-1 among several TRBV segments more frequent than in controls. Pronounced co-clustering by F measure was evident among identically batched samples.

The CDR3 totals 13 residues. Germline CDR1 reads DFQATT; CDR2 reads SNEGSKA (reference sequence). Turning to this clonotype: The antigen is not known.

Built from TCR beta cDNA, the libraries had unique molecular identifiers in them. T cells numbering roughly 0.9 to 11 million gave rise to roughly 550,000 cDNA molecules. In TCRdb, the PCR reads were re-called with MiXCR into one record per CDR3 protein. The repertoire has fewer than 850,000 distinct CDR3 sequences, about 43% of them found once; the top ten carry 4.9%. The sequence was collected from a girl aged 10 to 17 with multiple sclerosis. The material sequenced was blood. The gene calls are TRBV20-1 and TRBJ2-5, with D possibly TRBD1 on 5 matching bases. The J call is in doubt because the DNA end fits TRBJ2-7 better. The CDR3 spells CSAAQGKGYEQYF. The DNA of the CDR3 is TGCAGTGCCGCCCAGGGCAAGGGCTACGAGCAGTACTTC.